Following are 32 T cell receptor beta chains from one sample sequenced in a study of control samples from healthy donors and cancer patients. TCRdb's copy holds only in-frame clones and misses some; the assay was immunoSEQ multiplex PCR. The table records about 160,000 clones, roughly 94% of them present only once. Sequences were obtained from blood. The receptors here all came from a woman in her thirties or forties in good health.

The rearrangement uses TRBV19 and TRBJ1-1, with no clear D. The V and J ends lost 1 base and 0 bases respectively, with 6 bases between them. The CDR3 loop spans 14 amino acids. Germline CDR1 and CDR2: LNHDA and SQIVND (reference sequence). This CDR3 reads CASSIGRLNTEAFF. CDR3 DNA: TGTGCCAGTAGTATAGGACGTTTGAACACTGAAGCTTTCTTT.

This rearrangement joins TRBV5-1 to TRBJ2-1; D is undetermined. The germline V gene encodes CDR1 SGHRS and CDR2 YFSETQ. The V and J ends lost 6 bases and 5 bases respectively, with 6 bases between them. The CDR3 loop spans 11 amino acids. Here the CDR3 reads CASIVNNEQFF. The DNA of the CDR3 is TGCGCCAGCATTGTGAACAATGAGCAGTTCTTC.

The rearrangement links TRBV27 to TRBJ2-3, with 9 positions matching TRBD2. The germline gives CDR1 MNHEY, CDR2 SMNVEV (reference sequence). With 10 bases clipped from V and 0 bases from J, the junction kept 8 bases outside the gene matches. The CDR3 is 15 amino acids. CDR3 nucleotide sequence: TGTGCCACCGAAACGGGACTAGCTAGCACAGATACGCAGTATTTT. Translated: CATETGLASTDTQYF.

This chain joins TRBV7-8 and TRBJ2-5; D not resolved. Germline CDR1 and CDR2: SGHVS and FQNEAQ. This CDR3 is 14 amino acids long. The germline V and J ends were trimmed by 5 bases and 2 bases, with 12 bases remaining between them. The CDR3 is CASSPRRSQETQYF. The CDR3, as DNA: TGTGCCAGCAGCCCGAGGCGGTCTCAAGAGACCCAGTACTTC. The full variable domain, rest sourced from reference TRBV7-8 and TRBJ2-5, is GAGVSQSPRYKVAKRGQDVALRCDPISGHVSLFWYQQALGQGPEFLTYFQNEAQLDKSGLPSDRFFAERPEGSVSTLKIQRTQQEDSAVYLCASSPRRSQETQYFGPGTRLLVL.

This clone was found once. This chain links TRBV9 with TRBJ1-2; D remains ambiguous. Germline V gene sequence: CDR1 SGDLS, CDR2 YYNGEE. There are 13 residues in the CDR3. Trimming left V 0 bases short and J 4 bases short, with 7 bases between. The CDR3 sequence is CASSVAVGYGYTF. Here the CDR3 DNA reads TGTGCCAGCAGCGTAGCGGTGGGCTATGGCTACACCTTC.

The chain employs TRBV6-5 and TRBJ2-5; D is perhaps TRBD1 or TRBD2 (5 bases each). Per the germline V gene, CDR1 is MNHEY and CDR2 is SVGAGI. Trimming removed 5 bases at V and 1 base at J, with 11 bases between. The CDR3 extends over 14 amino acids. As DNA, the CDR3 is TGTGCCAGCAGTATGAGGGGCGGCCAAGAGACCCAGTACTTC. Its protein product is CASSMRGGQETQYF.

The V call is TRBV11-2, the J call TRBJ1-1; perhaps TRBD1 as D (5 bases). Germline V gene sequence: CDR1 SGHAT, CDR2 FQNNGV. V was clipped by 5 bases and J by 6 bases, with 13 bases between them. CDR3 size: 13 residues. DNA of the CDR3: TGTGCCAGCAGCCCCGAGGGGAAGGCTGAAGCTTTCTTT. Translating gives CASSPEGKAEAFF.

This clone was picked up one time. This chain connects TRBV29-1 to TRBJ1-5; weak D call: TRBD1 (6 bases). The CDR3 spans 13 residues. Germline-derived CDR1 and CDR2 are SQVTM and ANQGSEA. V lost 7 bases, J lost 2 bases, and 12 bases lay in between. The CDR3 region is CSAGGGGNQPQHF. CDR3 DNA: TGCAGCGCGGGCGGGGGCGGCAATCAGCCCCAGCATTTT.

The V gene is TRBV10-3, the J gene TRBJ2-7, with TRBD1 matching 9 bases. The junction had 12 bases not matched to a gene; V was cut back by 11 bases and J by 4 bases. The CDR3 is 14 amino acids. The germline V gene has CDR1 ENHRY and CDR2 SYGVKD. CDR3 protein: CAASQGASFYEQYF. The CDR3 DNA reads as TGTGCCGCCTCACAGGGGGCTAGTTTTTACGAGCAGTACTTC.

The V gene is TRBV30, the J gene TRBJ1-4, with D tentatively TRBD1 (6 bases). Trimming removed 0 bases at V and 3 bases at J, with 14 bases between. The V gene's germline CDR1 is GTSNPN and CDR2 SVGIG (reference sequence). This CDR3 region has 16 residues. The CDR3 region has the DNA TGTGCCTGGAGTGTAGGGGGGTACAGGGCTAATGAAAAACTGTTTTTT. Its protein is CAWSVGGYRANEKLFF.

The chain recombines TRBV5-1 with TRBJ2-1; D tentatively fits TRBD1 or TRBD2 (5 bases each). V lost 0 bases and J 0 bases, leaving 7 bases between the germline ends. The CDR3 is 15 residues long. Germline V gene lookup returns CDR1 SGHRS and CDR2 YFSETQ. The CDR3 is CASSLAGSSYNEQFF. The CDR3 DNA follows: TGCGCCAGCAGCTTGGCAGGGAGCTCCTACAATGAGCAGTTCTTC.

This chain joins TRBV7-6 and TRBJ2-1, with 9 bases fitting TRBD2. The CDR3 is made up of 15 amino acids. V lost 5 bases, J lost 7 bases, and 9 bases stayed unmatched. The germline CDR1 and CDR2 sequences are SGHVS and FNYEAQ. The CDR3 DNA follows: TGTGCCAGCAGCCCCGGGGCGGGGGGGGTGAATGAGCAGTTCTTC. It yields the protein CASSPGAGGVNEQFF. Variable domain in full (rest from reference TRBV7-6 and TRBJ2-1): GAGVSQSPRYKVTKRGQDVALRCDPISGHVSLYWYRQALGQGPEFLTYFNYEAQQDKSGLPNDRFSAERPEGSISTLTIQRTEQRDSAMYRCASSPGAGGVNEQFFGPGTRLTVL.

This chain connects TRBV6-5 to TRBJ1-1; D gene unclear. V was cut by 7 bases and J by 8 bases, with 11 bases left in between. CDR3 size: 11 residues. Germline lookup yields CDR1 MNHEY and CDR2 SVGAGI. This CDR3 reads CASTSGVEAFF. The DNA of the CDR3 is TGTGCCAGCACCTCCGGGGTAGAAGCTTTCTTT.

V gene TRBV5-4 combines with J gene TRBJ2-5; D not certain. This CDR3 is built from 17 residues. The germline V gene has CDR1 SGHNT and CDR2 YYREEE (reference sequence). Deletions cut 3 bases from V and 2 bases from J, with 20 bases between. The CDR3 is CASSSPQLGRKQETQYF. The CDR3 DNA reads as TGTGCCAGCAGCTCACCGCAGCTAGGGCGAAAACAAGAGACCCAGTACTTC.

The J gene is TRBJ1-3, the V gene TRBV10-3; D remains unclear. This CDR3 comprises 15 residues. The V end was cut by 2 bases, the J end by 0 bases, with 8 bases between. Per germline, CDR1 ENHRY and CDR2 SYGVKD. The CDR3 region has the DNA TGTGCCATCAGTGAGGCCAGAAGCTCTGGAAACACCATATATTTT. It encodes CAISEARSSGNTIYF.

The chain couples TRBV23-1 to TRBJ2-1; a weak D match, TRBD2 (5 bases). TRBV23-1 is marked as an open reading frame, function uncertain. The CDR3 length is 16 residues. The V end was cut by 0 bases, the J end by 4 bases, with 13 bases between. Here the CDR3 DNA reads TGCGCCAGCAGTCAATCGAGGGCGGGTGAGTACAATGAGCAGTTCTTC. Amino acids: CASSQSRAGEYNEQFF.

This sequence joins TRBV19 and TRBJ1-4; the D is unclear. Germline V gene lookup returns CDR1 LNHDA and CDR2 SQIVND (reference sequence). The CDR3 covers 16 residues. V was shortened by 2 bases and J by 5 bases, with 15 bases between the two germline ends. CDR3 region: CASSITGVTQNEKLFF. For the CDR3, the DNA is TGTGCCAGTAGTATAACTGGAGTAACTCAGAATGAAAAACTGTTTTTT.

The gene calls are TRBV3-1 (or the pseudogene TRBV3-2) and TRBJ1-6, with unresolved D. This CDR3 contains 13 residues. The V gene lost 4 bases and the J gene lost 6 bases, with 7 bases spanning the gap. Looked up from germline, CDR1 is LGHDT and CDR2 is YNNKEL (reference sequence). The CDR3 loop reads CASSPRGNSPLHF. The CDR3 DNA is TGTGCCAGCAGCCCTAGAGGTAATTCACCCCTCCACTTT.

The chain joins TRBV7-3 to TRBJ2-2; TRBD1 agrees at 7 bases. CDR3 length equals 17 residues. V shed 2 bases, J shed 0 bases, and the junction held 6 bases outside the gene matches. CDR1 is SGHTA, CDR2 FQGTGA, per germline. The CDR3 protein is CASSLSRQGANTGELFF. The CDR3 nucleotides are TGTGCCAGCAGCTTATCCCGACAGGGCGCGAACACCGGGGAGCTGTTTTTT.

The genes are TRBV12-5 and TRBJ1-4; possible D gene TRBD1, 6 bases. The V end was cut by 5 bases, the J end by 3 bases, with 10 bases between. The CDR3 runs 14 residues. CDR1 is LGHNT and CDR2 is FRNRAP in the germline V gene. The CDR3 bases are TGTGCTAGTGGTCAACAGGGACCTAATGAAAAACTGTTTTTT. It specifies CASGQQGPNEKLFF.

This chain connects TRBV6-5 to TRBJ1-4; D remains unclear. V shed 2 bases and J shed 5 bases, with 6 bases lying between them. CDR1 and CDR2 (germline): MNHEY, SVGAGI. The CDR3 runs to 13 residues. CDR3 loop: CASSYDGNEKLFF. The CDR3 DNA is TGTGCCAGCAGTTACGACGGGAATGAAAAACTGTTTTTT.

V gene TRBV19 combines with J gene TRBJ1-5, with 9 bases aligning to TRBD1. CDR3 length: 17 residues. The germline V gene encodes CDR1 LNHDA and CDR2 SQIVND (reference sequence). The junction had 10 bases not matched to a gene; V was cut back by 4 bases and J by 3 bases. The CDR3 bases are TGTGCCAGTAGTACCCGGGACAGGGAAGGCATCAATCAGCCCCAGCATTTT. Translated, it gives CASSTRDREGINQPQHF.

This chain links TRBV19 with TRBJ1-6; perhaps TRBD1 as D (5 bases). Germline CDR1 and CDR2: LNHDA and SQIVND (reference sequence). This CDR3 comprises 13 residues. V gave up 5 bases and J gave up 7 bases, with 9 bases separating them. The CDR3 DNA follows: TGTGCCAGTAGTTTCGGGGGGAATTCACCCCTCCACTTT. This sequence encodes CASSFGGNSPLHF.

The J gene is TRBJ1-1, the V gene TRBV6-6; 10 nucleotides agree with TRBD1. This CDR3 has 15 amino acids. Germline values: CDR1 MNHNY, CDR2 SVGAGI (reference sequence). V shed 5 bases, J shed 4 bases, and the junction held 7 bases outside the gene matches. In DNA form, the CDR3 reads TGTGCCAGCAGTAATCCGGGACAGGGGATCACTGAAGCTTTCTTT. It yields the protein CASSNPGQGITEAFF.

The chain carries TRBV19 and TRBJ1-6; 7 bases fit TRBD1. This CDR3 has 13 amino acids. Germline CDR1 reads LNHDA; CDR2 reads SQIVND (reference sequence). The ends lost 5 bases at V and 11 bases at J; junction bases unmatched: 6. CDR3 coding DNA: TGTGCCAGTAGTCCACAACAGGGGACACCCCTCCACTTT. Its protein product is CASSPQQGTPLHF.

This clone was found once. The chain links TRBV7-9 to TRBJ1-3; D is undetermined. With 5 bases removed from V and 4 bases from J, the gap between germline ends came to 15 bases. This CDR3 contains 15 residues. CDR1 is SEHNR, CDR2 FQNEAQ, per germline (reference sequence). The CDR3 is CASSPYGEQGNTIYF. DNA of the CDR3: TGTGCCAGCAGCCCGTACGGGGAACAGGGAAACACCATATATTTT.

As DNA, the CDR3 is TGTGCCAGCAGCTTCCGACTAGCGGGAGGCCAAGAGACCCAGTACTTC. Its protein is CASSFRLAGGQETQYF. The chain uses TRBV7-2 and TRBJ2-5, with 13 bases fitting TRBD2. Losses at the gene ends were 3 bases for V and 1 base for J; bases not matched to a gene: 2. Germline-derived CDR1 and CDR2 are SGHTA and FQGNSA. CDR3 length: 16 amino acids.

The chain uses TRBV7-9 and TRBJ1-4; no firm D call. The V gene lost 10 bases and the J gene lost 8 bases, with 11 bases spanning the gap. Per the germline V gene, CDR1 is SEHNR and CDR2 is FQNEAQ (reference sequence). The CDR3 contains 11 residues. The CDR3 spells CAINFGEKLFF. The CDR3 DNA reads as TGTGCCATCAACTTTGGGGAAAAACTGTTTTTT.

V usage is TRBV30 and J usage is TRBJ1-1; D gene uncertain. The germline V gene has CDR1 GTSNPN and CDR2 SVGIG (reference sequence). The CDR3 covers 14 residues. Trimming took 0 bases from V and 4 from J, leaving 12 bases between them. The CDR3 sequence: CAWSVHQGITEAFF. In nucleotides, the CDR3 is TGTGCCTGGAGTGTACATCAAGGGATCACTGAAGCTTTCTTT.

This clone was seen just once. The chain joins TRBV6-2 or TRBV6-3 to TRBJ1-2, with D perhaps matching TRBD1 (5 bases). The CDR3 spans 19 residues. CDR1 and CDR2 (germline): MNHEY, SVGEGT. The V end lost 2 bases, the J end lost 5 bases, and 27 bases lay between the germline ends. The CDR3 loop is CASSYTPLTAPGGEYGYTF. In DNA, the CDR3 is TGTGCCAGCAGTTACACTCCCTTGACAGCCCCTGGAGGTGAATATGGCTACACCTTC.

This chain uses TRBV3-1 (or the pseudogene TRBV3-2) with TRBJ1-3; TRBD1 agrees at 7 bases. CDR3 length: 14 residues. V shed 5 bases and J 3 bases; nucleotides not matched to a gene: 4. Germline-derived CDR1 and CDR2 are LGHDT and YNNKEL (reference sequence). This chain's CDR3 is CASSFGQVGNTIYF. The CDR3 DNA sequence: TGTGCCAGCAGCTTCGGACAGGTTGGAAACACCATATATTTT.

The chain uses TRBV6-1 and TRBJ1-1; 9 bases match TRBD1. The V gene's germline CDR1 is MNHNS and CDR2 SASEGT. The CDR3 runs 15 residues. J gave up 1 base and V 3 bases, and 3 bases lay outside the gene matches. The DNA of the CDR3 is TGTGCCAGCAGTGACCCGGGACAGGGGAACACTGAAGCTTTCTTT. This encodes CASSDPGQGNTEAFF.